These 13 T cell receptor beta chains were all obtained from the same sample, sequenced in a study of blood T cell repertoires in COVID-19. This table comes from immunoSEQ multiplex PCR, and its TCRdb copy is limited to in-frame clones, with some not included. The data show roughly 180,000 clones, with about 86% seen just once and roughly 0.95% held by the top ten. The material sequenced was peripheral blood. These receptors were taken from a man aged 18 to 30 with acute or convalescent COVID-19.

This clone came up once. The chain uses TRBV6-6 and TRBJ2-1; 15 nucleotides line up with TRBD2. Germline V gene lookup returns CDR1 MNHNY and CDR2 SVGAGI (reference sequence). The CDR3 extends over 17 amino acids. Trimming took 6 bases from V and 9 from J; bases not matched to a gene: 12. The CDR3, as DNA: TGTGCCAGCAGCCGACGAGAGGGACTAGCGGGGGGATTTGAGCAGTTCTTC. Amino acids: CASSRREGLAGGFEQFF.

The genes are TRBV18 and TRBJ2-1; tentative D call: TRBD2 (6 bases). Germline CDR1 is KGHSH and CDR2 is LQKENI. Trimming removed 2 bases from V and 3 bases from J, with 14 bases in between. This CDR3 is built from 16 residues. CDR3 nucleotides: TGTGCCAGCTCACCAACCGGGACTCCTATCTACAATGAGCAGTTCTTC. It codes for CASSPTGTPIYNEQFF. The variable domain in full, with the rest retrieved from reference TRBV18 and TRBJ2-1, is NAGVMQNPRHLVRRRGQEARLRCSPMKGHSHVYWYRQLPEEGLKFMVYLQKENIIDESGMPKERFSAEFPKEGPSILRIQQVVRGDSAAYFCASSPTGTPIYNEQFFGPGTRLTVL.

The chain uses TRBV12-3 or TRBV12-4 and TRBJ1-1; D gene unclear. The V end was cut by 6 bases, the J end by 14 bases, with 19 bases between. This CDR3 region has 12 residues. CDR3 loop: CASSRSVGPGFF. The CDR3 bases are TGTGCCAGCAGCCGGTCAGTGGGCCCGGGGTTCTTT.

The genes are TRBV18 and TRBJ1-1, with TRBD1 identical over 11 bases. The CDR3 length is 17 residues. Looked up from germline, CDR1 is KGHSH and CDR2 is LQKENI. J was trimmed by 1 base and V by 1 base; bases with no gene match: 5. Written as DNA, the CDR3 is TGTGCCAGCTCACCACGGGACAGGGGGGGATCGAACACTGAAGCTTTCTTT. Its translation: CASSPRDRGGSNTEAFF.

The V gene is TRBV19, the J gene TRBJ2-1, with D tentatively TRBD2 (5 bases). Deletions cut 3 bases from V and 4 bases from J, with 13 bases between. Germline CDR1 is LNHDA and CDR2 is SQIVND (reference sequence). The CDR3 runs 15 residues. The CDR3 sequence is CASSMSDFLYNEQFF. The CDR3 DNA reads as TGTGCCAGTAGTATGTCGGACTTCTTATACAATGAGCAGTTCTTC.

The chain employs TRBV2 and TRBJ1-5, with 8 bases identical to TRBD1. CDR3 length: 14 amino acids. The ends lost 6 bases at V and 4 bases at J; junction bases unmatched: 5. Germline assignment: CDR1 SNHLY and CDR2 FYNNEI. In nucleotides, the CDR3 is TGTGCCAGCAGCCCCGGGACAGGAAATCAGCCCCAGCATTTT. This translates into CASSPGTGNQPQHF.

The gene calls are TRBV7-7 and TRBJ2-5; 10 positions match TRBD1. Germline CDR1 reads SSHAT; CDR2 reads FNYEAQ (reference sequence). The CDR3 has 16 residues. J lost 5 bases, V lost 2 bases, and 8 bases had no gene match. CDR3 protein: CASSLTWTGGQETQYF. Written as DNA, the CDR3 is TGTGCCAGCAGCTTAACCTGGACAGGGGGGCAGGAGACCCAGTACTTC.

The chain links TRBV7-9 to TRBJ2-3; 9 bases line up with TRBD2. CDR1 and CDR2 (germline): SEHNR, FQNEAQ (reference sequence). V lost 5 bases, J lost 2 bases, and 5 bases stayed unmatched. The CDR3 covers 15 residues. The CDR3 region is CASSLRGGPTDTQYF. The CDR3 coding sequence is TGTGCCAGCAGCCTGCGGGGGGGTCCCACAGATACGCAGTATTTT.

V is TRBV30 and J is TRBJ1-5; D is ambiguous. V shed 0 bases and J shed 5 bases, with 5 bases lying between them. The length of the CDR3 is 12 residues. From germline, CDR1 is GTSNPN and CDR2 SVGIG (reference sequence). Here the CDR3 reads CAWSVSDQPQHF. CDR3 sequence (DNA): TGTGCCTGGAGTGTCAGTGATCAGCCCCAGCATTTT.

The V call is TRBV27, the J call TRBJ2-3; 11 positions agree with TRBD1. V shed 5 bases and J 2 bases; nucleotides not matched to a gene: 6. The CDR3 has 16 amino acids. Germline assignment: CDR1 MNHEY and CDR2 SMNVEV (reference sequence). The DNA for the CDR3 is TGTGCCAGCAGTAAACGGACAGGGGGCTTCACAGATACGCAGTATTTT. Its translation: CASSKRTGGFTDTQYF.

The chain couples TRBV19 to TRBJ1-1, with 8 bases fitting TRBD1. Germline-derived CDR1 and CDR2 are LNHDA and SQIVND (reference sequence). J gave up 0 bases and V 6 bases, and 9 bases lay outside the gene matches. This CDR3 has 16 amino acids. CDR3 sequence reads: CASRQYRGSMNTEAFF. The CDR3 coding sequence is TGTGCCAGTAGACAATACAGGGGGAGCATGAACACTGAAGCTTTCTTT.

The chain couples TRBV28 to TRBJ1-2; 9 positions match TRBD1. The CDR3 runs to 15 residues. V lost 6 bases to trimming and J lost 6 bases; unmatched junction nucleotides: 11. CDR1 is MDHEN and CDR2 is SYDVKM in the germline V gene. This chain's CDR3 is CASRHPDRGLNGYTF. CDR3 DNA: TGTGCCAGCAGACACCCGGACAGGGGATTGAATGGCTACACCTTC.

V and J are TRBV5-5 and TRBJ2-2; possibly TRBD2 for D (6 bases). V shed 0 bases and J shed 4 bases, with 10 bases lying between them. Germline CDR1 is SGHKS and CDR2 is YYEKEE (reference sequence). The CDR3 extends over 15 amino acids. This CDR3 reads CASSLAGEVTGELFF. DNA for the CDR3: TGTGCCAGCAGCTTGGCGGGGGAAGTCACCGGGGAGCTGTTTTTT.